This T cell receptor (beta chain) was obtained from a study of blood T cell repertoires in COVID-19. In the study overall: Material from acute and convalescent COVID-19 was sourced from the United States, Italy and Spain. T cells, B-cell-depleted T cells, or PBMCs supplied cDNA or gDNA.

Cohort assignment relied on participant-reported clinical history. Per the authors' pipeline: Estimation of nucleated cell counts relied on the amplification of reference gene primers. TCRdb's table, derived via immunoSEQ multiplex PCR, lists solely in-frame clones and lacks some. V and J calls and clone size are as listed in that table; D and trimming were resolved from the DNA. Here the sample spans a few hundred thousand clones, roughly 84% being singletons. Germline-derived CDR1 and CDR2 are SGHRS and YFSETQ. The CDR3 is 12 amino acids. V lost 6 bases, J lost 0 bases, and 6 bases lay in between. This clone was found a few times.

The genes are TRBV5-1 and TRBJ2-5, with TRBD2 as a possible D gene (5 bases). Material for sequencing was PBMCs or T cells enriched from blood (not recorded which). This sequence was found in a man aged 25 to 40 in a cohort exposed to, infected with or recovered from COVID-19 (not recorded which). For the CDR3, the DNA is TGCGCCAGCAAGGACTACCAAGAGACCCAGTACTTC. This translates into CASKDYQETQYF. Full variable domain (outside the CDR3, taken from reference TRBV5-1 and TRBJ2-5): KAGVTQTPRYLIKTRGQQVTLSCSPISGHRSVSWYQQTPGQGLQFLFEYFSETQRNKGNFPGRFSGRQFSNSRSEMNVSTLELGDSALYLCASKDYQETQYFGPGTRLLVL.